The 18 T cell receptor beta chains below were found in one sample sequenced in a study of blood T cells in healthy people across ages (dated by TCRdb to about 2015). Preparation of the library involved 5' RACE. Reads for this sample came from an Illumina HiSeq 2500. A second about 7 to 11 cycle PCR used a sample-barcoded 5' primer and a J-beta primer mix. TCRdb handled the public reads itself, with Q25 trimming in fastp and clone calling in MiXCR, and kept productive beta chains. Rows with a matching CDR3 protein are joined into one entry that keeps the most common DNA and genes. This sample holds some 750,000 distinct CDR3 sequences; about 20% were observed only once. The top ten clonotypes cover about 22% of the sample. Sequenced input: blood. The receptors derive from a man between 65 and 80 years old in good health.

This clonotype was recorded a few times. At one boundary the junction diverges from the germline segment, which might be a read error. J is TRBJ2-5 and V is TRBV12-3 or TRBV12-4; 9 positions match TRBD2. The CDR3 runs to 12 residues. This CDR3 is CASSRSGSFSLF. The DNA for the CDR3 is TGTGCCAGCAGCCGTAGCGGGAGCTTTTCCCTATTC.

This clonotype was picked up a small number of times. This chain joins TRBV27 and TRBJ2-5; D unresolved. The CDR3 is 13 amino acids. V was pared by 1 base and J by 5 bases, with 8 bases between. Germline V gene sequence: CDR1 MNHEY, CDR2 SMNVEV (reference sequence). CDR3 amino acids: CASSLLNEETQYF. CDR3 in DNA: TGTGCCAGCAGTTTATTGAACGAGGAGACCCAGTACTTC.

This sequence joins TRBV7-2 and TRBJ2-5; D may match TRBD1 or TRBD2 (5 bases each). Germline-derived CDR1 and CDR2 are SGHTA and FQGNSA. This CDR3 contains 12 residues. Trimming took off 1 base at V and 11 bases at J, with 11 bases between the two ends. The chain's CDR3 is CASSLVEEGQYF. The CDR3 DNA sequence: TGTGCCAGCAGCTTAGTCGAAGAGGGGCAGTACTTC.

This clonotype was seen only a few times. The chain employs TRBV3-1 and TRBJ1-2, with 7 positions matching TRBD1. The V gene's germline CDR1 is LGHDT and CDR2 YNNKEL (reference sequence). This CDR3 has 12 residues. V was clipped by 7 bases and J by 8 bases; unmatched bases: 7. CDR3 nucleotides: TGTGCCAGCAAAGGACAGGCTGCGGGCTACACCTTC. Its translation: CASKGQAAGYTF.

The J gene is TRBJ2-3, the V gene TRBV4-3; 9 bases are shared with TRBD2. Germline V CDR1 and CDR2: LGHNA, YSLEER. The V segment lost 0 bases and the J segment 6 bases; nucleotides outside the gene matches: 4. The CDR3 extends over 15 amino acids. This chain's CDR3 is CASSQEGLAVDTQYF. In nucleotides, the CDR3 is TGCGCCAGCAGCCAAGAGGGACTAGCTGTGGATACGCAGTATTTT.

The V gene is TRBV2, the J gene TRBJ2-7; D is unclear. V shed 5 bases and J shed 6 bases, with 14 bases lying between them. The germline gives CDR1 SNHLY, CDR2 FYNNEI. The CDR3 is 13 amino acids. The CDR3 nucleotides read TGTGCCAGCAGTCCTCCGGGTCGAGGCGAGCAGTACTTC. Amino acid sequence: CASSPPGRGEQYF.

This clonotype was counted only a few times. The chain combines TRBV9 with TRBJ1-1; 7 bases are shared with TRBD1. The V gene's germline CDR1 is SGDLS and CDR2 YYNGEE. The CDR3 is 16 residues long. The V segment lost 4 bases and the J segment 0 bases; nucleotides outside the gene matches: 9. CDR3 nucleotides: TGTGCCAGCAGCCTCGGGGGGGACAGAATGAACACTGAAGCTTTCTTT. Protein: CASSLGGDRMNTEAFF. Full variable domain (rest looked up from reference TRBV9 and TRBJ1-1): DSGVTQTPKHLITATGQRVTLRCSPRSGDLSVYWYQQSLDQGLQFLIQYYNGEERAKGNILERFSAQQFPDLHSELNLSSLELGDSALYFCASSLGGDRMNTEAFFGQGTRLTVV.

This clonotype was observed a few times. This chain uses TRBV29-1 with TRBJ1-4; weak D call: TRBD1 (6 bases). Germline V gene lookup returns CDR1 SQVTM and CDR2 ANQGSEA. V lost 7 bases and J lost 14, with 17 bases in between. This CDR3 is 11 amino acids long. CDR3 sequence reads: CSAVDRRGLFF. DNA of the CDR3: TGCAGCGCAGTAGACAGGCGGGGTCTGTTTTTT.

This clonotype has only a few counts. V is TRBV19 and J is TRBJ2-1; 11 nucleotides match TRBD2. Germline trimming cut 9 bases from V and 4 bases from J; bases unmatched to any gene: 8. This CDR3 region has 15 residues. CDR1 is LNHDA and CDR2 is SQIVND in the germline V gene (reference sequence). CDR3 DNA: TGTGCCAGCGATAGCGGGAGGGCCGTTTACAATGAGCAGTTCTTC. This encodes CASDSGRAVYNEQFF.

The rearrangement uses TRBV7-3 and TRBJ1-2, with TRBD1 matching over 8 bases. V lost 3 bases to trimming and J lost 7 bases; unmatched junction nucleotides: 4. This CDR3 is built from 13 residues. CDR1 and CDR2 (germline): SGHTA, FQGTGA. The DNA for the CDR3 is TGTGCCAGCAGCTTTGGACAGGGCTTTGGCTACACCTTC. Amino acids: CASSFGQGFGYTF. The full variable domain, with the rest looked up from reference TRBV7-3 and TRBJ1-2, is GAGVSQTPSNKVTEKGKYVELRCDPISGHTALYWYRQSLGQGPEFLIYFQGTGAADDSGLPNDRFFAVRPEGSVSTLKIQRTERGDSAVYLCASSFGQGFGYTFGSGTRLTVV.

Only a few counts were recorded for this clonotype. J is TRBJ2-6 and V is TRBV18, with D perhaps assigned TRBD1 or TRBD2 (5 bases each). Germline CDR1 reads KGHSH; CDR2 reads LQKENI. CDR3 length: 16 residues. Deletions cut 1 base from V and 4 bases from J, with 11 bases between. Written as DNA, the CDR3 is TGTGCCAGCTCACCACAGGGGACCCCCGGGGCCAACGTCCTGACTTTC. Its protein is CASSPQGTPGANVLTF.

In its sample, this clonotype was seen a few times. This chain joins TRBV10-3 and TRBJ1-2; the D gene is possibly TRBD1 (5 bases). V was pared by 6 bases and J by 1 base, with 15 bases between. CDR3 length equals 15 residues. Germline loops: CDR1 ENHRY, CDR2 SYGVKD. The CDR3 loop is CAISSRQQDNYGYTF. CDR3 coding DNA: TGTGCCATCAGCTCCCGACAGCAAGATAACTATGGCTACACCTTC.

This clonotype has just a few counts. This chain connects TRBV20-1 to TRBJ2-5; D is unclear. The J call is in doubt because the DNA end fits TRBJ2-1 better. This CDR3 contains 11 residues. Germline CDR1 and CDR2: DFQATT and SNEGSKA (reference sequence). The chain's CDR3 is CSAREDGPQFF. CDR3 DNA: TGCAGTGCTAGAGAAGACGGCCCGCAGTTCTTC.

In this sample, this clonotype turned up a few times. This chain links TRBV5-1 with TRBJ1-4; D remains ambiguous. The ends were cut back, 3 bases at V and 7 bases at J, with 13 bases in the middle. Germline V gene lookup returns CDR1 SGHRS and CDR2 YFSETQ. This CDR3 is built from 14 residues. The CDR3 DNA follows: TGCGCCAGCAGCTCAGGATCTCAAGGTGAAAAACTGTTTTTT. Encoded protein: CASSSGSQGEKLFF.

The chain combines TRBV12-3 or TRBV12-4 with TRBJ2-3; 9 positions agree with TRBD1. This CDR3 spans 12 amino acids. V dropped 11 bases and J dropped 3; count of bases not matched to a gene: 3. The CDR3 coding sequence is TGTGCCCAGGGGACAGGGACAGATACGCAGTATTTT. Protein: CAQGTGTDTQYF.

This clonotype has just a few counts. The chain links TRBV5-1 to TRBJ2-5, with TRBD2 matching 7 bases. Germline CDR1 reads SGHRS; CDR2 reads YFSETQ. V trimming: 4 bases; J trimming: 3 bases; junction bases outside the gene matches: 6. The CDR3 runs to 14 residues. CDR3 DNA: TGCGCCAGCAGCCTACTAGCGTCGGAAGAGACCCAGTACTTC. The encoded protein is CASSLLASEETQYF.

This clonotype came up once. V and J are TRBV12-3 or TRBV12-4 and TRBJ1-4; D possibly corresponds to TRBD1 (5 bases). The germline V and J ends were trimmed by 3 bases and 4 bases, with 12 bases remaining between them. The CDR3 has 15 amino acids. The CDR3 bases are TGTGCCAGCAGTTTCGGGGCAGGGATTAATGAAAAACTGTTTTTT. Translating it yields CASSFGAGINEKLFF.

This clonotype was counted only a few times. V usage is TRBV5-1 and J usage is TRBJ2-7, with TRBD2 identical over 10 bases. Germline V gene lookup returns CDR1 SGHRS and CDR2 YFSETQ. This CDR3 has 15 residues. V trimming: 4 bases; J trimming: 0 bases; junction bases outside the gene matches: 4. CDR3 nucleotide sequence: TGCGCCAGCAGCACCTTAGCGGGGGGCTCCTACGAGCAGTACTTC. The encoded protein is CASSTLAGGSYEQYF. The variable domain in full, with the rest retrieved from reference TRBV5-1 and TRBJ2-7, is KAGVTQTPRYLIKTRGQQVTLSCSPISGHRSVSWYQQTPGQGLQFLFEYFSETQRNKGNFPGRFSGRQFSNSRSEMNVSTLELGDSALYLCASSTLAGGSYEQYFGPGTRLTVT.